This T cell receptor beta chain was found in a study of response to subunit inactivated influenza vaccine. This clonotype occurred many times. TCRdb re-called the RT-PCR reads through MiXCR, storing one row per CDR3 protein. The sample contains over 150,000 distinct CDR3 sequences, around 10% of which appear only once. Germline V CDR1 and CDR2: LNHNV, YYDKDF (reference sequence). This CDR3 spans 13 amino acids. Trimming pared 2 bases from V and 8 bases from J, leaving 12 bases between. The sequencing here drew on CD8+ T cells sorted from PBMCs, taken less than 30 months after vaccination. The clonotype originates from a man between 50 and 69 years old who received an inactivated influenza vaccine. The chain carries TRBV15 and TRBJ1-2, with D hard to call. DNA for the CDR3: TGTGCCACCAGCAGACAAAATTACGGGGGCTACACCTTC. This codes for CATSRQNYGGYTF.